The 6 T cell receptor beta chains listed next were all sequenced from one sample in a study of shared clonotypes between healthy human individuals. Clones were sequenced by immunoSEQ multiplex PCR, and TCRdb holds only the in-frame ones, with some missing. The sample has roughly 320,000 clones, about nine tenths seen once. The sequenced sample was memory CD8+ T cells sorted from blood. Subset described: CD45RO+ cells pooled with CCR7-negative TemRA cells. The receptors stem from a man between 18 and 35 years old in good health.

This clone was detected once. CDR3 DNA sequence: TGTGCCAGCAGCGTCGGACAGGGGCTGACCTACGAGCAGTACTTC. Translation gives CASSVGQGLTYEQYF. This chain joins TRBV9 and TRBJ2-7; 9 positions match TRBD1. J lost 2 bases, V lost 2 bases, and 5 bases had no gene match. Germline CDR1 and CDR2: SGDLS and YYNGEE. The CDR3 runs to 15 residues.

This chain uses TRBV5-1 with TRBJ2-7; the D gene is possibly TRBD1 (5 bases). The ends were cut back, 1 base at V and 0 bases at J, with 11 bases in the middle. The CDR3 is 15 residues long. Germline CDR1 SGHRS, CDR2 YFSETQ. CDR3 coding DNA: TGCGCCAGCAGCTTGTCCAGGGCCATCTCCTACGAGCAGTACTTC. This translates into CASSLSRAISYEQYF.

The CDR3 bases are TGTGCCAGCAGTGAATATTGGGAGACCCAGTACTTC. Translating it yields CASSEYWETQYF. The gene calls are TRBV25-1 and TRBJ2-5, with D unclear. This CDR3 contains 12 residues. The germline V gene has CDR1 MGHDK and CDR2 SYGVNS. Trimming removed 0 bases from V and 5 bases from J, with 4 bases in between.

The J gene is TRBJ2-1, the V gene TRBV18; no reliable D call. CDR1 is KGHSH and CDR2 is LQKENI in the germline V gene. V was shortened by 6 bases and J by 5 bases, with 20 bases between the two germline ends. The CDR3 covers 16 residues. The CDR3 loop reads CASSTRASLTDNEQFF. In DNA form, the CDR3 reads TGTGCCAGCTCGACGCGAGCCAGTCTCACCGACAATGAGCAGTTCTTC.

The chain carries TRBV6-4 and TRBJ2-3; TRBD2 matches 7 bases. The CDR3 totals 16 residues. V lost 0 bases and J lost 1; bases outside the gene matches: 4. CDR1 MRHNA and CDR2 SNTAGT come from the germline V gene. The CDR3 sequence is CASSDSGTSGTDTQYF. The CDR3 DNA sequence: TGTGCCAGCAGTGACTCGGGTACTAGCGGCACAGATACGCAGTATTTT.

J is TRBJ1-3 and V is TRBV7-3; 7 bases map to TRBD1. V trimming: 1 base; J trimming: 0 bases; junction bases outside the gene matches: 18. Germline-derived CDR1 and CDR2 are SGHTA and FQGTGA. The CDR3 loop spans 21 amino acids. The CDR3 sequence: CASSLINFPRDTGDSGNTIYF. CDR3 DNA: TGTGCCAGCAGCTTAATAAATTTTCCGAGGGATACAGGGGACTCTGGAAACACCATATATTTT.